These 7 T cell receptor beta chains were all obtained from the same sample, sequenced in a study of T-cell reconstitution after alpha-beta-depleted transplantation in children. Preparation of the TCRbeta library was carried out with unique molecular identifiers. TCRdb called the PCR reads again in MiXCR, with one record for every CDR3 protein. The sample includes around 15,000 distinct CDR3 sequences, about 8% of them seen just once. The sample in question was PBMCs, mostly from graft donor cells, obtained 60 days after TCRalphabeta/CD19-depleted stem cell transplant. Every receptor here comes from a boy younger than two who had a stem cell transplant for Wiskott-Aldrich syndrome, so the T cells may come from the graft donor.

This clonotype was detected many times. The chain recombines TRBV20-1 with TRBJ2-1; a possible D gene is TRBD1 (5 bases). This CDR3 is 14 amino acids long. V dropped 2 bases and J dropped 1 base, with 9 bases sitting between them. Germline V lookup: CDR1 DFQATT, CDR2 SNEGSKA (reference sequence). The CDR3 is CSARQGRSYNEQFF. CDR3 bases: TGCAGTGCTAGACAGGGAAGATCCTACAATGAGCAGTTCTTC.

The V and J genes are TRBV6-2 or TRBV6-3 and TRBJ1-5; the match to TRBD1 covers 9 bases. Germline CDR1 MNHEY, CDR2 SVGEGT. CDR3 length equals 21 residues. Losses at the gene ends were 5 bases for V and 0 bases for J; bases not matched to a gene: 20. The CDR3 DNA sequence: TGTGCCAGCAGTCCTACGAAATTCACCGGGACAGGGACATATAGCAATCAGCCCCAGCATTTT. Amino acids: CASSPTKFTGTGTYSNQPQHF.

This clonotype was counted at least ten times. This chain joins TRBV20-1 and TRBJ1-5; TRBD1 might be the D (6 bases). Trimming removed 1 base at V and 4 bases at J, with 11 bases between. The CDR3 sequence is 14 residues long. The germline gives CDR1 DFQATT, CDR2 SNEGSKA (reference sequence). The CDR3 DNA is TGCAGTGCTAGAGCAGGGGCCAGAAATCAGCCCCAGCATTTT. Translating it yields CSARAGARNQPQHF.

The rearrangement links TRBV5-6 to TRBJ1-1, with a weak D call TRBD1 (6 bases). The CDR3 extends over 16 amino acids. Trimming took off 4 bases at V and 1 base at J, with 17 bases between the two ends. Germline assignment: CDR1 SGHDT and CDR2 YYEEEE. DNA of the CDR3: TGTGCCAGCAGCCCGGATCCCAGGGGAGGGAACACTGAAGCTTTCTTT. It codes for CASSPDPRGGNTEAFF. The whole variable domain, filled in from reference TRBV5-6 and TRBJ1-1, reads DAGVTQSPTHLIKTRGQQVTLRCSPKSGHDTVSWYQQALGQGPQFIFQYYEEEERQRGNFPDRFSGHQFPNYSSELNVNALLLGDSALYLCASSPDPRGGNTEAFFGQGTRLTVV.

There are a few counts of this clonotype. The chain links TRBV28 to TRBJ2-7, with TRBD2 matching over 11 bases. Unmatched junction bases numbered 6, after V lost 5 bases and J lost 0 bases. CDR1 is MDHEN and CDR2 is SYDVKM in the germline V gene. The CDR3 covers 16 residues. CDR3: CASSPGTSGSSYEQYF. The CDR3, as DNA: TGTGCCAGCAGTCCGGGGACTAGCGGAAGCTCCTACGAGCAGTACTTC.

This clonotype was counted at least ten times. The rearrangement links TRBV30 to TRBJ2-2; possible D gene TRBD1, 5 bases. From germline, CDR1 is GTSNPN and CDR2 SVGIG (reference sequence). V lost 3 bases and J 6 bases, leaving 17 bases between the germline ends. CDR3 length: 15 residues. This chain's CDR3 is CAWRETGVWAGELFF. The CDR3 nucleotides read TGTGCCTGGAGGGAAACAGGAGTGTGGGCCGGGGAGCTGTTTTTT.

This clonotype was detected ten times or more. The gene calls are TRBV20-1 and TRBJ2-2; the match to TRBD2 covers 9 bases. CDR1 DFQATT and CDR2 SNEGSKA come from the germline V gene (reference sequence). This CDR3 is 16 amino acids long. V trimming: 3 bases; J trimming: 3 bases; junction bases outside the gene matches: 8. The CDR3 is CSARVSGRIDTGELFF. The CDR3 coding sequence is TGCAGTGCTAGGGTTAGCGGGAGAATCGACACCGGGGAGCTGTTTTTT.